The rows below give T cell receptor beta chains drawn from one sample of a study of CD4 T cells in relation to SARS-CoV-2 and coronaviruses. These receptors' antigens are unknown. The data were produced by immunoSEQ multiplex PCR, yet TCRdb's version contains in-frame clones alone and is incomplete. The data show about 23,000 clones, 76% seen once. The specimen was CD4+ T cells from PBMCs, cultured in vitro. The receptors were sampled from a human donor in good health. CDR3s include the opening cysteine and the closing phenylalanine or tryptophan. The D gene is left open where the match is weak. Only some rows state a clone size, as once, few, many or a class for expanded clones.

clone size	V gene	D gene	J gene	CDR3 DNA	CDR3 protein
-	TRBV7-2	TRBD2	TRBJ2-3	TGTGCCAGCAGCCAGACGACTAGCGGGAGTGCAGATACGCAGTATTTT	CASSQTTSGSADTQYF
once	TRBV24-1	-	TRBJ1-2	TGTGCCACCAGTGACGCTGGGACATTGGGAGGCTACACCTTC	CATSDAGTLGGYTF
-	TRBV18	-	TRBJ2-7	TGTGCCAGCTCACCACGGGTCGCAGCCAGCTCCTACGAGCAGTACTTC	CASSPRVAASSYEQYF
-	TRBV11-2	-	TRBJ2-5	TGTGCCAGCAGCTTAGATTACGGGCGTGAGACCCAGTACTTC	CASSLDYGRETQYF
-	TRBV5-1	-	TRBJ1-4	TGCGCCAGCAGCGGAGAGACCACACTAGGGGGAAAACTGTTTTTT	CASSGETTLGGKLFF
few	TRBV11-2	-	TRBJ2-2	TGTGCCAGCAGCTTCATCCAGGGGCCTCCGAACACCGGGGAGCTGTTTTTT	CASSFIQGPPNTGELFF
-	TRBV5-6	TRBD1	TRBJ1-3	TGTGCCAGCAGCCCGGGGACAGTTGGAATCACCATATATTTT	CASSPGTVGITIYF
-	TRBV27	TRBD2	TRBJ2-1	TGTGCCAGCCTATCCAGGACTAGCGGGAGGATGGATGAGCAGTTCTTC	CASLSRTSGRMDEQFF
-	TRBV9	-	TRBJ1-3	TGTGCCAGCAGCGTAGACGGGGGCTCTGGAAACACCATATATTTT	CASSVDGGSGNTIYF
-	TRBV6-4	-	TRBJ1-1	TGTGCCAGCAGTGAAGACATGAACACTGAAGCTTTCTTT	CASSEDMNTEAFF
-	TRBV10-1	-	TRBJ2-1	TGCGCCAGCAGTGAAACAATGGGGGGCGCCTACAATGAGCAGTTCTTC	CASSETMGGAYNEQFF